This T cell receptor (beta chain) appears in the sequencing data of a study of response to subunit inactivated influenza vaccine. One entry per CDR3 protein, called by TCRdb with MiXCR from the RT-PCR reads. Of roughly 700,000 distinct CDR3 sequences listed, 11% to 15% are singletons. Concerning this clonotype: The antigen remains unidentified. Sequence at one end of the junction differs from germline and may be a read error.

The V gene's germline CDR1 is DFQATT and CDR2 SNEGSKA (reference sequence). This CDR3 has 12 residues. Points from the study as a whole: Authors suggested that a seasonal influenza vaccination recruits few new T cells each time.

The sample here was PBMCs from blood, taken approximately 15 days before vaccination. The chain is built from TRBV20-1 and TRBJ2-5, with 14 bases fitting TRBD2. The TCR was taken from a man between 45 and 60 years old who received an inactivated influenza vaccine. CDR3 sequence: CSASRTSGGPNF. The CDR3 region has the DNA TGCAGTGCTAGTAGGACTAGCGGGGGGCCCAACTTC.